The clone carrying this T cell receptor (beta chain) was observed many times. What it recognizes is unknown. V lost 2 bases and J 6 bases, leaving 11 bases between the germline ends. This CDR3 contains 14 residues. The V gene's germline CDR1 is MDHEN and CDR2 SYDVKM. The data were taken from a study of T-cell reconstitution after alpha-beta-depleted transplantation in children. Broader study findings: T-cell counts and diversity at one year post-transplant came mainly from newly produced T cells. Two months or so post-transplant, alpha-beta T cells reportedly derived from several hundred expanded graft clones. Some patients' high day-60 TCRbeta diversity was attributed to recipient cells surviving conditioning.

The authors prepared the TCRbeta library with unique molecular identifiers. MiXCR, run by TCRdb on the PCR reads, gives a single entry per CDR3 protein. This sample has about 260,000 distinct CDR3 sequences, with around 8% found just once. The chain has TRBV28 and TRBJ2-1; D gene ambiguous. The sample consisted of PBMCs, mostly from graft donor cells, taken 180 days after TCRalphabeta/CD19-depleted stem cell transplant. The TCR was taken from a male patient between 5 and 17 years old who had a stem cell transplant for acute lymphoblastic leukemia, so the T cells may come from the graft donor. The CDR3 sequence: CASSLIISVNEQFF. CDR3 in DNA: TGTGCCAGCAGTTTAATTATCTCGGTCAATGAGCAGTTCTTC.